The subject of this entry is one TCR beta chain. This clone's antigen is unknown. Base qualities are missing; no much larger clone stands one base away. The data originate from a study of T cells in localized non-small cell lung cancer (dated by TCRdb to about 2020). A note on the overall study: The study examined T cell repertoires in a few hundred patients with early-stage NSCLC and compared tumors with uninvolved tumor-adjacent lungs. All 240 or so NSCLC patients in the cohort were treatment-naive and had localized lung tumors that were resected. NSCLC patients had a mean age of around 61 years, and 129 were male and about a hundred female.

The paper as a whole reports these results and caveats: Longer overall survival was associated with higher blood T cell density, whereas shorter survival was associated with higher adjacent-lung clonality. A median of around 50 of the top 100 tumor clones were detected in paired uninvolved adjacent lung, and about 29 of these tumor clones were also found among the top 100 clones of the paired uninvolved adjacent lung. The highest T cell clonality was observed in uninvolved tumor-adjacent lung, where clonality exceeded that of tumor, suggesting that antigenic responses were more focused in uninvolved tumor-adjacent lung. Multi-region tumor sequencing was not performed, so intratumor heterogeneity could not be excluded. Because the study design was exploratory, TCR variables were selected using unadjusted p-values without false-discovery rate correction.

TCR beta CDR3 regions were sequenced from DNA using the immunoSEQ Assay. The study's processing was this. To compute T cell density, TCR beta template counts were normalized to usable DNA, which was estimated by amplifying housekeeping genes. The preseqR package was used to estimate richness by extrapolating to 400,000 templates for PBMC samples and to 120,000 templates for tissue samples. Clonality was taken to be one minus Pielou's evenness. Tissue-enriched TCRs were identified through differential abundance testing performed on productive amino-acid clonotypes, with a minimum total count of 5 and an alpha of 0.1. The Jaccard Index and the Morisita Overlap Index were used to quantify repertoire overlap between compartments. GLIPH grouped TCR beta CDR3s together with public tetramer-defined viral CDR3s, and a viral motif had to include at least three viral sequences and show V-gene enrichment. The table comes from immuneACCESS by way of TCRdb, which keeps in-frame sequences with V and J called. Part of the clones is missing from these tables; in studies checked, under half for an unresolved V gene and the rest for unknown reasons. V, J and clone size derive from that table, while D and trimming were established from the DNA sequence. This sample has about 57,000 clones in its table, and roughly nine tenths of those were observed once. The ten most abundant clones make up about 20% of the sample.

At diagnosis, peripheral blood, uninvolved tumor-adjacent lung and tumor were collected and were preserved as a mix of fresh-frozen and FFPE material. For TCR repertoire profiling, blood samples were analyzed in the form of peripheral blood mononuclear cells. From a lookup of the germline V gene, CDR1 and CDR2 are MNHEY and SVGAGI. Counted from cysteine to phenylalanine, this CDR3 has 12 amino acids. Only CDR3 DNA is held: 36 bases, read in frame from base 1. V is reduced by 6 bases and J by 7 bases, leaving a spacing of 13 bases between them. The material was peripheral blood, obtained before any cancer treatment. The chain is assembled from TRBV6-5 and TRBJ2-7; matching of 6 bases hints at TRBD2 as the D gene. The receptor's source is a man aged 35 to 69 with stage I lung adenocarcinoma. The nucleotide sequence reads TGTGCCAGCAGGGGACCGGAGGGGGAGCAGTACTTC. This yields the protein CASRGPEGEQYF.